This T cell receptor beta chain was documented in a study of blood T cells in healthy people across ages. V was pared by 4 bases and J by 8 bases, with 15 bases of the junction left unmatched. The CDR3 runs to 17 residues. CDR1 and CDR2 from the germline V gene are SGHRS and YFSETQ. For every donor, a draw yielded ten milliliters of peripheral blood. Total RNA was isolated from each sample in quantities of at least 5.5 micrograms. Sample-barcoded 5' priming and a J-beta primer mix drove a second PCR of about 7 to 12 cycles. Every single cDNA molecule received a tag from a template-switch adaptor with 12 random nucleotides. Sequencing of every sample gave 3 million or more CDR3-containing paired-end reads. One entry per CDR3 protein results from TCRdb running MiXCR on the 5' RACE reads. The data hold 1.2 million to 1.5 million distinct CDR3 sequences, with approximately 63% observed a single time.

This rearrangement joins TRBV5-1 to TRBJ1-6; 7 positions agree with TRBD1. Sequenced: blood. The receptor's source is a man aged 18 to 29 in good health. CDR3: CASSPLDRVQDDSPLHF. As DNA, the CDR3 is TGCGCCAGCAGCCCCCTTGACAGGGTCCAGGATGATTCACCCCTCCACTTT.